The clone carrying this T cell receptor beta chain has a count of ten or more. Its specificity is not known. Individuals with ophthalmopathy presented a Clinical Activity Score of at least 3, a NOSPECS grade of at least 4 and a duration under 3 months. Diagnoses rested on clinical symptoms, serum thyroxine and TRAb, thyroid ultrasound and orbital computed tomography. Amplification of TCR beta CDR3 regions was performed using RNA transcripts as template. First-round RT-PCR with HTBI primers amplified the TCR CDR3 region. Each CDR3 protein is one row after TCRdb ran MiXCR on the multiplex PCR reads. Among approximately 600,000 distinct CDR3 sequences listed, approximately 15% were seen once. The entry originates in a study of T cells in Graves' hyperthyroidism and ophthalmopathy. Study results and caveats: Onset of ophthalmopathy came a median approximately 6.8 months after the model predicted it.

Germline V gene lookup returns CDR1 SGHTA and CDR2 FQGTGA. V lost 5 bases and J 4 bases, leaving 18 bases between the germline ends. CDR3 length equals 15 residues. This receptor was taken from a woman in her late teens or twenties with Graves' ophthalmopathy. Sample: blood. This chain uses TRBV7-3 with TRBJ2-7; a possible D gene is TRBD2 (6 bases). The CDR3 region has the DNA TGTGCCAGCAGCCCTCTGTCGGCGGGGCGTTACGAGCAGTACTTC. Amino acids: CASSPLSAGRYEQYF.